These T cell receptor beta chains were read from a single sample in a study of naive and memory T cell subsets. MiXCR, run by TCRdb on the UMI-ligation and nested PCR reads, gives a single entry per CDR3 protein. This sample yields some 82,000 distinct CDR3 sequences, of which about 11% are seen a single time; around 0.13% belongs to the top ten. Material for sequencing was naive CD4+ T cells from blood. These receptors all come from a human donor in good health. The CDR3 runs from the conserved cysteine through the conserved F or W. A D gene is named only where the DNA matches it firmly. The size entry is marked missing in some rows and otherwise reads once, few, many or a size class.

size | J | D | length | V | DNA | CDR3
few | TRBJ2-7 | TRBD2 | 12 | TRBV7-2 | TGTGCCAGCAGCTTCAGGGAGGGCGAGCAGTACTTC | CASSFREGEQYF
- | TRBJ1-1 | - | 13 | TRBV12-3/TRBV12-4 | TGTGCCAGCTGGGGCCAGGTATACACTGAAGCTTTCTTT | CASWGQVYTEAFF
few | TRBJ2-3 | - | 15 | TRBV18 | TGTGCCAGCTCACCACCAAACCGTGGCACAGATACGCAGTATTTT | CASSPPNRGTDTQYF
- | TRBJ1-3 | - | 14 | TRBV18 | TGTGCCAGCTCACCTCGACAGACTGGAAACACCATATATTTT | CASSPRQTGNTIYF
- | TRBJ2-3 | TRBD2 | 18 | TRBV4-3 | TGCGCCAGCAGCCAAGGGACTAGCAGGGGCCCTAGCACAGATACGCAGTATTTT | CASSQGTSRGPSTDTQYF
many | TRBJ1-6 | - | 14 | TRBV11-2 | TGTGCCAGCAGCTTAGGTGGGGGGCAATCACCCCTCCACTTT | CASSLGGGQSPLHF
many | TRBJ2-5 | TRBD1 | 12 | TRBV29-1 | TGCAGCGTTGTAGGGGGCGGAGAGACCCAGTACTTC | CSVVGGGETQYF
many | TRBJ2-1 | - | 15 | TRBV20-1 | TGCAGTGCCCTCTTTAGGCGACTAGTCTACAATGAGCAGTTCTTC | CSALFRRLVYNEQFF
- | TRBJ1-4 | - | 12 | TRBV14 | TGTGCCAGCAGCCAGGTTACCAGTAAACTGTTTTTT | CASSQVTSKLFF
few | TRBJ2-3 | - | 15 | TRBV9 | TGTGCCAGCAGCGTAGTTTCAGGGAGCACAGATACGCAGTATTTT | CASSVVSGSTDTQYF
few | TRBJ1-1 | TRBD1 | 14 | TRBV20-1 | TGCAGTACAACACAGGGGGCGATGAACACTGAAGCTTTCTTT | CSTTQGAMNTEAFF
few | TRBJ1-2 | - | 17 | TRBV28 | TGTGCCAGCAGTGCCGGCGGGGCCTCGGGGCCTAACTATGGCTACACCTTC | CASSAGGASGPNYGYTF
few | TRBJ2-1 | TRBD2 | 13 | TRBV2 | TGTGCCAGCACCCTAACTAGCGGGAGTGAGCAGTTCTTC | CASTLTSGSEQFF
- | TRBJ2-5 | - | 16 | TRBV4-2 | TGTGCCAGCAGCCAACCCGGTAGGGCAGTTCAAGAGACCCAGTACTTC | CASSQPGRAVQETQYF
many | TRBJ2-7 | TRBD2 | 11 | TRBV29-1 | TGCAGCGCTGGGGGGGTCTACGAGCAGTACTTC | CSAGGVYEQYF
few | TRBJ2-2 | - | 16 | TRBV7-3 | TGTGCCAGCAGCTTAATTATGGGGGAGATCACCGGGGAGCTGTTTTTT | CASSLIMGEITGELFF
many | TRBJ2-1 | TRBD2 | 14 | TRBV5-1 | TGCGCCAGCAGCTTGGGACTAGCTGGCGATGAGCAGTTCTTC | CASSLGLAGDEQFF
- | TRBJ2-1 | TRBD1 | 15 | TRBV7-2 | TGTGCCAGCAGCCATGACAGGGGGATACCCAATGAGCAGTTCTTC | CASSHDRGIPNEQFF
- | TRBJ2-5 | - | 14 | TRBV7-9 | TGTGCCAGCAGCGGAGGGACAGATGAACAGACCCAGTACTTC | CASSGGTDEQTQYF
many | TRBJ2-3 | - | 14 | TRBV6-1 | TGTGCCAGCAGTGTTGACACGGGCACAGATACGCAGTATTTT | CASSVDTGTDTQYF
many | TRBJ2-1 | TRBD2 | 17 | TRBV6-2/TRBV6-3 | TGTGCCAGCAGTTTTAATCCGCGGACTAGCGGGATTGATGGGCAGTTCTTC | CASSFNPRTSGIDGQFF
many | TRBJ2-3 | TRBD2 | 15 | TRBV5-4 | TGTGCCAGCAGCGAGGCTTCTAGCGGGAGGAATACGCAGTATTTT | CASSEASSGRNTQYF